These 28 T cell receptor beta chains share one sample of origin, sequenced in a study of blood T cell repertoires in COVID-19. Some clones are missing from TCRdb's copy, which holds only in-frame ones; the method was immunoSEQ multiplex PCR. Of hundreds of thousands of clones listed, around nine tenths are singletons. Sequencing was performed on peripheral blood. The receptors were sampled from a man between 60 and 75 years old who had recovered from COVID-19.

CDR3 nucleotides: TGTGCCAGCAGTCCCCCCACAGCCTACGAGCAGTACTTC. It specifies CASSPPTAYEQYF. V usage is TRBV28 and J usage is TRBJ2-7, with unresolved D. Germline CDR1 MDHEN, CDR2 SYDVKM. V was pared by 5 bases and J by 2 bases, with 10 bases between. This CDR3 spans 13 amino acids.

The rearrangement uses TRBV6-5 and TRBJ2-1; possibly TRBD1 for D (5 bases). Germline CDR1 is MNHEY and CDR2 is SVGAGI. The CDR3 length is 11 residues. CDR3 coding DNA: TGTGCGACAGAAATTTACAATGAGCAGTTCTTC. The encoded protein is CATEIYNEQFF.

The V call is TRBV30, the J call TRBJ1-3; TRBD1 matches 11 bases. This CDR3 is built from 14 residues. Per the germline V gene, CDR1 is GTSNPN and CDR2 is SVGIG (reference sequence). After removal of 7 bases from V and 2 bases from J, the junction contained 4 bases not matched to a gene. CDR3 amino acids: CALDRGRAGNTIYF. In DNA form, the CDR3 reads TGTGCCTTGGACAGGGGGCGAGCTGGAAACACCATATATTTT.

V gene TRBV6-2 or TRBV6-3 combines with J gene TRBJ2-7, with D maybe TRBD2 (6 bases). The CDR3 sequence is 14 residues long. The V end was cut by 2 bases, the J end by 3 bases, with 11 bases between. Germline V lookup: CDR1 MNHEY, CDR2 SVGEGT. The CDR3 protein is CASSYEGGHYEQYF. As DNA, the CDR3 is TGTGCCAGCAGTTACGAGGGAGGCCACTACGAGCAGTACTTC.

The chain is built from TRBV5-4 and TRBJ1-4; 7 positions agree with TRBD1. V trimming: 4 bases; J trimming: 6 bases; junction bases outside the gene matches: 6. Germline V gives CDR1 SGHNT, CDR2 YYREEE (reference sequence). The CDR3 length is 14 residues. CDR3 region: CASSVGTVDEKLFF. The CDR3 DNA is TGTGCCAGCAGCGTCGGGACAGTTGATGAAAAACTGTTTTTT. The whole variable domain, filled in from reference TRBV5-4 and TRBJ1-4, reads ETGVTQSPTHLIKTRGQQVTLRCSSQSGHNTVSWYQQALGQGPQFIFQYYREEENGRGNFPPRFSGLQFPNYSSELNVNALELDDSALYLCASSVGTVDEKLFFGSGTQLSVL.

The rearrangement joins TRBV30 to TRBJ1-4, with D unclear. Germline-derived CDR1 and CDR2 are GTSNPN and SVGIG (reference sequence). The V end was cut by 5 bases, the J end by 10 bases, with 14 bases between. This CDR3 is built from 12 residues. The CDR3 loop reads CAWAPGEGKLFF. DNA for the CDR3: TGTGCCTGGGCGCCCGGGGAGGGAAAACTGTTTTTT.

The gene calls are TRBV7-9 and TRBJ2-1, with 7 bases identical to TRBD1. CDR1 and CDR2 (germline): SEHNR, FQNEAQ (reference sequence). The CDR3 is 14 amino acids. V shed 4 bases, J shed 4 bases, and the junction held 4 bases outside the gene matches. The CDR3 sequence: CASSWDSPYNEQFF. Written as DNA, the CDR3 is TGTGCCAGCAGCTGGGACAGCCCTTACAATGAGCAGTTCTTC. The full variable domain, with the rest looked up from reference TRBV7-9 and TRBJ2-1, is DTGVSQNPRHKITKRGQNVTFRCDPISEHNRLYWYRQTLGQGPEFLTYFQNEAQLEKSRLLSDRFSAERPKGSFSTLEIQRTEQGDSAMYLCASSWDSPYNEQFFGPGTRLTVL.

V gene TRBV7-2 combines with J gene TRBJ1-1; the D is unclear. Trimming cost V 5 bases and J 10 bases, with 17 bases left between them. The CDR3 runs 13 residues. The V gene's germline CDR1 is SGHTA and CDR2 FQGNSA. CDR3 loop: CASSDGNVGGAFF. For the CDR3, the DNA is TGTGCCAGCAGCGATGGCAACGTAGGCGGAGCTTTCTTT.

The CDR3 loop reads CASSPVTGEKTTEAFF. The CDR3 DNA is TGTGCCAGCAGCCCGGTGACAGGGGAGAAGACCACTGAAGCTTTCTTT. The chain joins TRBV13 to TRBJ1-1, with 8 bases that match TRBD1. Germline trimming cut 5 bases from V and 4 bases from J; bases unmatched to any gene: 12. This CDR3 comprises 16 residues. Germline values: CDR1 PRHDT, CDR2 FYEKMQ (reference sequence).

This rearrangement joins TRBV5-4 to TRBJ1-2, with D tentatively TRBD1 (6 bases). This CDR3 region has 14 residues. The V end was cut by 4 bases, the J end by 6 bases, with 16 bases between. Germline CDR1 is SGHNT and CDR2 is YYREEE (reference sequence). This CDR3 is CASSGINRDDGYTF. CDR3 nucleotide sequence: TGTGCCAGCAGCGGAATTAACAGGGATGATGGCTACACCTTC.

This clone was counted many times. The chain couples TRBV2 to TRBJ1-6, with D hard to call. Trimming removed 5 bases from V and 8 bases from J, with 10 bases in between. The CDR3 is 13 residues long. Germline values: CDR1 SNHLY, CDR2 FYNNEI. The CDR3 sequence is CASSIERDSPLHF. CDR3 coding DNA: TGTGCCAGCAGTATCGAGAGGGATTCACCCCTCCACTTT.

The rearrangement uses TRBV19 and TRBJ2-1, with TRBD1 as a possible D gene (6 bases). This CDR3 spans 16 amino acids. Germline values: CDR1 LNHDA, CDR2 SQIVND (reference sequence). The ends were cut back, 4 bases at V and 4 bases at J, with 17 bases in the middle. CDR3 coding DNA: TGTGCCAGTAGTACGTGGTCAGGACAGATGTACAATGAGCAGTTCTTC. It encodes CASSTWSGQMYNEQFF.

The genes are TRBV6-2 or TRBV6-3 and TRBJ2-3; the match to TRBD1 covers 9 bases. The germline gives CDR1 MNHEY, CDR2 SVGEGT. Germline trimming cut 5 bases from V and 5 bases from J; bases unmatched to any gene: 8. The CDR3 covers 15 residues. CDR3 DNA: TGTGCCAGCAGTCAACCGGGACAGGGTATAGATACGCAGTATTTT. It is translated as CASSQPGQGIDTQYF.

CDR3 amino acids: CASSPSARPTSGNTIYF. Written as DNA, the CDR3 is TGTGCCAGCTCACCATCTGCCAGGCCGACCTCTGGAAACACCATATATTTT. The chain links TRBV18 to TRBJ1-3; the D is unclear. Germline V gene sequence: CDR1 KGHSH, CDR2 LQKENI. V shed 2 bases and J shed 0 bases, with 14 bases lying between them. The CDR3 runs to 17 residues.

The rearrangement joins TRBV5-1 to TRBJ1-2, with D tentatively TRBD1 (5 bases). V shed 0 bases and J shed 4 bases, with 13 bases lying between them. The CDR3 loop spans 15 amino acids. The germline gives CDR1 SGHRS, CDR2 YFSETQ. The CDR3, as DNA: TGCGCCAGCAGCTTGGAACAGGAGGGCCTCTATGGCTACACCTTC. Encoded protein: CASSLEQEGLYGYTF.

The V gene is TRBV7-2, the J gene TRBJ2-1; 14 nucleotides agree with TRBD2. Trimming cost V 5 bases and J 5 bases; bases outside gene matches: 5. Germline CDR1 is SGHTA and CDR2 is FQGNSA. The CDR3 extends over 16 amino acids. This CDR3 is CASSIGLAGGDNEQFF. CDR3 sequence (DNA): TGTGCCAGCAGCATAGGACTAGCGGGGGGTGACAATGAGCAGTTCTTC.

The sample holds one count of this clone. The chain links TRBV11-2 to TRBJ2-2; TRBD1 matches 8 bases. Germline CDR1 and CDR2: SGHAT and FQNNGV. The CDR3 is 15 residues long. The ends lost 4 bases at V and 2 bases at J; junction bases unmatched: 3. The CDR3 DNA is TGTGCCAGCAGCTCGACAGGGGAAAACACCGGGGAGCTGTTTTTT. Translating gives CASSSTGENTGELFF.

The V gene is TRBV11-1, the J gene TRBJ2-5; TRBD1 matches 8 bases. The CDR3 extends over 16 amino acids. Trimming cost V 2 bases and J 5 bases; bases outside gene matches: 10. Germline V gene lookup returns CDR1 SGHAT and CDR2 FQDESV (reference sequence). CDR3 sequence reads: CASSLRDQGAGETQYF. The CDR3 DNA reads as TGTGCCAGCAGCTTACGGGATCAGGGGGCTGGGGAGACCCAGTACTTC.

V gene TRBV28 combines with J gene TRBJ1-5; 7 bases are shared with TRBD1. J lost 4 bases, V lost 8 bases, and 2 bases had no gene match. From germline, CDR1 is MDHEN and CDR2 SYDVKM. The CDR3 covers 12 residues. The CDR3 loop is CASRDSNQPQHF. The CDR3 nucleotides are TGTGCCAGCCGGGACAGTAATCAGCCCCAGCATTTT.

The V and J genes are TRBV3-1 (or the pseudogene TRBV3-2) and TRBJ2-7; D is possibly TRBD1 (6 bases). CDR1 LGHDT and CDR2 YNNKEL come from the germline V gene (reference sequence). This CDR3 has 15 residues. Trimming stripped 4 bases from V and 3 bases from J, with 16 bases between. CDR3 amino acids: CASSRQTTGNYEQYF. DNA of the CDR3: TGTGCCAGCAGCCGTCAAACTACAGGGAACTACGAGCAGTACTTC.

The chain has TRBV28 and TRBJ2-7, with D tentatively TRBD2 (6 bases). Per the germline V gene, CDR1 is MDHEN and CDR2 is SYDVKM. The CDR3 runs to 17 residues. The V gene lost 5 bases and the J gene lost 3 bases, with 23 bases spanning the gap. CDR3 amino acids: CASSLTGGTRLYYEQYF. Written as DNA, the CDR3 is TGTGCCAGCAGTCTCACCGGGGGAACAAGGCTTTACTACGAGCAGTACTTC. Together with reference TRBV28 and TRBJ2-7, the CDR3 gives the full variable domain: DVKVTQSSRYLVKRTGEKVFLECVQDMDHENMFWYRQDPGLGLRLIYFSYDVKMKEKGDIPEGYSVSREKKERFSLILESASTNQTSMYLCASSLTGGTRLYYEQYFGPGTRLTVT.

J is TRBJ2-1 and V is TRBV19; weak D call: TRBD1 (5 bases). The CDR3 length is 12 residues. The V gene's germline CDR1 is LNHDA and CDR2 SQIVND (reference sequence). V lost 3 bases, J lost 15 bases, and 15 bases lay in between. The CDR3 reads CASSITGLQVFF. The CDR3 nucleotides read TGTGCCAGTAGTATCACAGGCCTCCAAGTGTTCTTC.

The J gene is TRBJ1-4, the V gene TRBV20-1, with D uncertain. Trimming cost V 3 bases and J 7 bases, with 9 bases left between them. CDR1 is DFQATT and CDR2 is SNEGSKA in the germline V gene (reference sequence). The CDR3 runs to 12 residues. CDR3 in amino acids: CSASPEGEKLFF. CDR3 nucleotide sequence: TGCAGTGCTAGTCCAGAGGGTGAAAAACTGTTTTTT.

This chain uses TRBV6-2 or TRBV6-3 with TRBJ2-7; perhaps TRBD1 as D (6 bases). Trimming took 6 bases from V and 6 from J, leaving 12 bases between them. Per germline, CDR1 MNHEY and CDR2 SVGEGT. The CDR3 has 12 amino acids. Written as DNA, the CDR3 is TGTGCCAGCAGCAACAGGGTAACCGAGCAGTACTTC. This codes for CASSNRVTEQYF.

The chain links TRBV9 to TRBJ2-6, with 9 bases lining up with TRBD1. The CDR3 consists of 18 residues. Trimming removed 3 bases from V and 4 bases from J; junction bases left unmatched: 11. Germline values: CDR1 SGDLS, CDR2 YYNGEE. CDR3: CASSGKTGQGAGANVLTF. The CDR3 DNA reads as TGTGCCAGCAGCGGAAAGACGGGACAGGGAGCGGGGGCCAACGTCCTGACTTTC.

V gene TRBV11-2 combines with J gene TRBJ1-1; D is perhaps TRBD1 (5 bases). V lost 1 base and J 1 base, leaving 10 bases between the germline ends. The CDR3 totals 15 residues. CDR1 and CDR2 from the germline V gene are SGHAT and FQNNGV. The CDR3 sequence: CASSLAGKGNTEAFF. The CDR3 DNA reads TGTGCCAGCAGCTTAGCAGGGAAGGGGAACACTGAAGCTTTCTTT.

The chain couples TRBV10-3 to TRBJ2-1; maybe TRBD2 (8 bases). The CDR3 totals 16 residues. Trimming took off 6 bases at V and 12 bases at J, with 27 bases between the two ends. Germline V gene lookup returns CDR1 ENHRY and CDR2 SYGVKD. The CDR3 here is CAIRTSTGAGGERQFF. The CDR3 DNA is TGTGCCATCAGAACCTCAACAGGGGCGGGGGGCGAGCGGCAGTTCTTC.

The CDR3 spells CASSLWAMDGYTF. CDR3 DNA: TGTGCCAGCAGTTTATGGGCAATGGATGGCTACACCTTC. This chain links TRBV28 with TRBJ1-2; D remains unclear. The CDR3 has 13 amino acids. The germline CDR1 and CDR2 sequences are MDHEN and SYDVKM. V dropped 0 bases and J dropped 6 bases, with 8 bases sitting between them.